This T cell receptor (beta chain) was found in a study of cytotoxic CD8 clonotypes in ibrutinib-treated CLL. Profiling relied on immunoSEQ multiplex PCR, and the TCRdb table lists in-frame clones only, not all of them. The sample records approximately 30,000 clones, 57% being singletons. Turning to this clone: Its antigen remains unidentified.

Whole-study findings and limits: Sustained-remission and progressing patients diverged in sampling times.

The sample in question was PBMCs, obtained before ibrutinib treatment. The receptor's source is a human donor with chronic lymphocytic leukemia.

The CDR3 coding sequence is TGTGCCAGCAGTCCCAACTCCTACGAGCAGTACTTC. Amino acid sequence: CASSPNSYEQYF. This chain uses TRBV13 with TRBJ2-7; D is unclear. V was trimmed by 6 bases and J by 0 bases, leaving 6 bases between them. Germline values: CDR1 PRHDT, CDR2 FYEKMQ (reference sequence). The CDR3 totals 12 residues.